What follows are 11 T cell receptor beta chains derived from one specimen sequenced in a study of long-term antiretroviral therapy in people with HIV. This was the immunoSEQ v3.0 assay at survey level. The table came from immunoSEQ multiplex PCR; TCRdb's copy has only in-frame clones and leaves some out. The top ten hold 2% to 2.5% of the sample, which has around 38,000 clones, over 90% seen once. This sample comprised unsorted PBMCs, obtained 9 to 9.5 years after starting antiretroviral therapy. Receptors originate from a man aged 25 to 45 with HIV.

This chain uses TRBV9 with TRBJ1-2, with D perhaps matching TRBD1 (5 bases). Trimming shortened V by 4 bases and J by 5 bases, and 27 bases separated the two germline ends. The CDR3 has 18 residues. Germline loops: CDR1 SGDLS, CDR2 YYNGEE. The CDR3 sequence: CASSSSTHSGLSNYGYTF. The DNA for the CDR3 is TGTGCCAGCAGCTCCTCGACTCACTCGGGACTATCGAATTATGGCTACACCTTC.

This sequence joins TRBV2 and TRBJ2-3, with D perhaps matching TRBD2 (6 bases). This CDR3 contains 14 residues. Trimming cost V 4 bases and J 3 bases, with 11 bases left between them. Germline V lookup: CDR1 SNHLY, CDR2 FYNNEI. CDR3 bases: TGTGCCAGCAGTGCCCGGCTAGCGACAGATACGCAGTATTTT. Amino acids: CASSARLATDTQYF.

The chain couples TRBV7-7 to TRBJ2-7, with D perhaps given as TRBD1 or TRBD2 (5 bases each). The CDR3 loop spans 14 amino acids. Germline V gives CDR1 SSHAT, CDR2 FNYEAQ (reference sequence). The CDR3 spells CGRWGLPPGYEQYV. CDR3 DNA: TGTGGGAGATGGGGCTTACCCCCGGGGTACGAGCAGTACGTC.

The chain couples TRBV11-2 to TRBJ2-3, with D possibly matching TRBD1 (5 bases). Trimming cost V 1 base and J 0 bases, with 11 bases left between them. In germline, CDR1 is SGHAT, CDR2 FQNNGV. The length of the CDR3 is 16 residues. The DNA for the CDR3 is TGTGCCAGCAGCTTAGCCACAGGCCCCAGCACAGATACGCAGTATTTT. It codes for CASSLATGPSTDTQYF.

The chain employs TRBV4-1 and TRBJ1-5; 12 bases match TRBD1. Germline loops: CDR1 MGHRA, CDR2 YSYEKL. Trimming cost V 4 bases and J 6 bases; bases outside gene matches: 4. The CDR3 loop spans 15 amino acids. For the CDR3, the DNA is TGCGCCAGCAGCCCCGGGACAGGGGGCTTTCAGCCCCAGCATTTT. It translates to CASSPGTGGFQPQHF.

The rearrangement links TRBV5-1 to TRBJ2-5, with 7 bases fitting TRBD2. V gave up 4 bases and J gave up 5 bases; unmatched junction bases: 5. This CDR3 is 13 amino acids long. The germline V gene encodes CDR1 SGHRS and CDR2 YFSETQ. CDR3 residues: CASSASGFETQYF. CDR3 sequence (DNA): TGCGCCAGCAGCGCTAGCGGCTTCGAGACCCAGTACTTC.

V is TRBV25-1 and J is TRBJ2-1; D is unresolved. The CDR3 consists of 14 residues. V lost 1 base, J lost 5 bases, and 9 bases lay in between. CDR1 and CDR2 (germline): MGHDK, SYGVNS. CDR3 sequence reads: CASSESRLHNEQFF. The CDR3 DNA reads as TGTGCCAGCAGTGAATCTAGGTTGCACAATGAGCAGTTCTTC.

The sample holds one count of this clone. The chain carries TRBV28 and TRBJ1-5; D perhaps matches TRBD1 (6 bases). This CDR3 comprises 12 residues. Germline CDR1 is MDHEN and CDR2 is SYDVKM. Trimming took off 4 bases at V and 7 bases at J, with 8 bases between the two ends. CDR3 sequence: CASSSGAQPQHF. The CDR3 bases are TGTGCCAGCAGTTCAGGGGCCCAGCCCCAGCATTTT.

The J gene is TRBJ2-2, the V gene TRBV6-5, with 7 bases that match TRBD1. The CDR3 is 14 amino acids. The germline CDR1 and CDR2 sequences are MNHEY and SVGAGI. Trimming cost V 6 bases and J 0 bases; bases outside gene matches: 1. The CDR3 sequence: CASRQGANTGELFF. CDR3 sequence (DNA): TGTGCCAGCAGGCAGGGGGCGAACACCGGGGAGCTGTTTTTT.

This chain uses TRBV19 with TRBJ1-2; TRBD1 is a possible D gene (5 bases). Per germline, CDR1 LNHDA and CDR2 SQIVND (reference sequence). V was shortened by 3 bases and J by 5 bases, with 13 bases between the two germline ends. The CDR3 is 14 amino acids. The CDR3 DNA reads TGTGCCAGTAGTATTGGGACCAACTCATATGGCTACACCTTC. The encoded protein is CASSIGTNSYGYTF.

The rearrangement uses TRBV11-2 and TRBJ1-1; no clear D. Germline-derived CDR1 and CDR2 are SGHAT and FQNNGV. With 5 bases removed from V and 7 bases from J, the gap between germline ends came to 11 bases. CDR3 length: 12 residues. CDR3 DNA sequence: TGTGCCAGCAGCCCCCTAGTAGTTGAAGCTTTCTTT. Its translation is CASSPLVVEAFF.